These 17 T cell receptor beta chains were sequenced from one sample in a study of blood T cells in healthy people across ages (dated by TCRdb to 2013 to 2016). Receptor amplification or capture employed 5' RACE. The run used an Illumina HiSeq 2500. A second PCR of about 7 to 12 cycles was run with a J-beta primer mix and a sample-barcoded 5' primer. The public reads were reprocessed in TCRdb via fastp at Q25 and MiXCR, keeping in-frame beta chains. All rows with the same CDR3 protein become a single entry with the most common DNA and genes. For this sample there are roughly 900,000 distinct CDR3 sequences; around 48% appear just once. The top ten clonotypes cover around 15% of the sample. The sample comprised blood. Receptors were obtained from a man younger than 45 in good health.

This clonotype was counted only a few times. The chain links TRBV6-1 to TRBJ1-1; D gene ambiguous. Germline assignment: CDR1 MNHNS and CDR2 SASEGT. Trimming took off 2 bases at V and 2 bases at J, with 6 bases between the two ends. The CDR3 consists of 13 residues. CDR3 region: CASSERHNTEAFF. CDR3 in DNA: TGTGCCAGCAGTGAACGACACAACACTGAAGCTTTCTTT.

In its sample, this clonotype was seen many times. The chain joins TRBV5-1 to TRBJ2-1; the D gene is possibly TRBD1 (6 bases). Trimming cost V 0 bases and J 3 bases, with 13 bases left between them. The CDR3 totals 16 residues. Germline CDR1 and CDR2: SGHRS and YFSETQ. The CDR3 loop is CASSLAEAGVYNEQFF. CDR3 in DNA: TGCGCCAGCAGCTTGGCCGAGGCAGGGGTCTACAATGAGCAGTTCTTC.

The chain employs TRBV5-6 and TRBJ1-1; a possible D gene is TRBD1 (5 bases). Trimming took 1 base from V and 12 from J, leaving 13 bases between them. CDR1 is SGHDT and CDR2 is YYEEEE in the germline V gene. CDR3 length: 12 residues. The DNA of the CDR3 is TGTGCCAGCAGCTTGTCCCAGGGTGTTACTTTCTTT. Amino acids: CASSLSQGVTFF.

The J gene is TRBJ2-7, the V gene TRBV20-1; perhaps D is TRBD1 or TRBD2 (5 bases each). Germline CDR1 reads DFQATT; CDR2 reads SNEGSKA (reference sequence). The CDR3 loop spans 14 amino acids. Trimming cost V 6 bases and J 3 bases, with 18 bases left between them. CDR3 nucleotide sequence: TGCAGTGCCCGAGGGGATGGTTCCCTCTACGAGCAGTACTTC. It translates to CSARGDGSLYEQYF.

The rearrangement uses TRBV29-1 and TRBJ1-2; D not resolved. The CDR3 has 11 residues. V lost 7 bases to trimming and J lost 1 base, with 7 bases between them. Per the germline V gene, CDR1 is SQVTM and CDR2 is ANQGSEA. The CDR3 is CSGGDNYGYTF. In DNA, the CDR3 is TGCAGCGGCGGGGATAACTATGGCTACACCTTC.

The rearrangement uses TRBV12-3 or TRBV12-4 and TRBJ1-2; D not resolved. The CDR3 has 14 amino acids. Trimming shortened V by 3 bases and J by 6 bases, and 14 bases separated the two germline ends. In DNA form, the CDR3 reads TGTGCCAGCAGTTTCCGGGGAGAGTATGATGGCTACACCTTC. Its translation is CASSFRGEYDGYTF.

This chain links TRBV12-3 or TRBV12-4 with TRBJ2-2; TRBD2 agrees at 7 bases. The V gene end was trimmed by 6 bases and the J gene end by 4 bases; junction bases not matched to a gene: 11. CDR3 length equals 16 residues. This CDR3 is CASRTERGRVTGELFF. The DNA of the CDR3 is TGTGCCAGCAGAACCGAGCGGGGTCGGGTCACCGGGGAGCTGTTTTTT.

The chain combines TRBV7-9 with TRBJ2-7; TRBD1 matches 10 bases. The V segment lost 5 bases and the J segment 2 bases; nucleotides outside the gene matches: 6. The germline V gene encodes CDR1 SEHNR and CDR2 FQNEAQ (reference sequence). There are 15 residues in the CDR3. CDR3 coding DNA: TGTGCCAGCAGCACGACCGGGACAGGGGCCTACGAGCAGTACTTC. Residues: CASSTTGTGAYEQYF.

This sequence joins TRBV7-3 and TRBJ2-1; D might be TRBD2 (5 bases). Germline-derived CDR1 and CDR2 are SGHTA and FQGTGA. V was pared by 5 bases and J by 6 bases, with 17 bases between. The CDR3 is made up of 15 amino acids. Here the CDR3 DNA reads TGTGCCAGCAGCCTAGACGGGGAGTCAGTCAATGAGCAGTTCTTC. It encodes CASSLDGESVNEQFF.

The chain combines TRBV29-1 with TRBJ2-1; 11 nucleotides agree with TRBD1. Germline V gives CDR1 SQVTM, CDR2 ANQGSEA. The CDR3 contains 15 residues. V trimming: 6 bases; J trimming: 6 bases; junction bases outside the gene matches: 10. CDR3 DNA: TGCAGCGTGGGTAGGGGACAGGGGGTTGGCAATGAGCAGTTCTTC. This translates into CSVGRGQGVGNEQFF.

The rearrangement uses TRBV5-1 and TRBJ2-4; no firm D call. This CDR3 spans 14 amino acids. The ends were cut back, 0 bases at V and 4 bases at J, with 8 bases in the middle. The germline V gene encodes CDR1 SGHRS and CDR2 YFSETQ. This chain's CDR3 is CASSLAWAKNIQYF. The CDR3 nucleotides are TGCGCCAGCAGCTTGGCCTGGGCAAAAAACATTCAGTACTTC.

This clonotype was counted once. The chain is built from TRBV12-3 or TRBV12-4 and TRBJ1-1, with 12 nucleotides matching TRBD1. The CDR3 spans 15 residues. The ends lost 5 bases at V and 6 bases at J; junction bases unmatched: 7. The CDR3 sequence: CASSPGDRGLPEAFF. As DNA, the CDR3 is TGTGCCAGCAGTCCCGGGGACAGGGGGCTCCCTGAAGCTTTCTTT.

For this clonotype: Being one base from a much bigger clone, this may be a read error. This chain joins TRBV10-3 and TRBJ2-3; tentatively, D is TRBD1 (5 bases). The ends were cut back, 0 bases at V and 4 bases at J, with 17 bases in the middle. Germline assignment: CDR1 ENHRY and CDR2 SYGVKD. The CDR3 is made up of 17 amino acids. CDR3 coding DNA: TGTGCCATCAGTGAGTCGATAACAACAGGATCCGCAGATACGCAGTATTTT. This translates into CAISESITTGSADTQYF.

The chain uses TRBV9 and TRBJ2-1, with 8 positions matching TRBD2. The junction had 6 bases not matched to a gene; V was cut back by 4 bases and J by 3 bases. Germline CDR1 SGDLS, CDR2 YYNGEE. The CDR3 is 15 residues long. The CDR3 coding sequence is TGTGCCAGCAGCTTGTCGGGGGGGTTCTACAATGAGCAGTTCTTC. Amino acids: CASSLSGGFYNEQFF.

The rearrangement joins TRBV7-2 to TRBJ2-3, with D possibly TRBD2 on 6 matching bases. CDR1 is SGHTA and CDR2 is FQGNSA in the germline V gene. V shed 4 bases and J shed 4 bases, with 9 bases lying between them. The CDR3 is 13 residues long. The CDR3, as DNA: TGTGCCAGCAGCTGGGGGGAGGCAGATACGCAGTATTTT. It yields the protein CASSWGEADTQYF.

This clonotype appeared a few times. CDR3 amino acids: CSAPSGEGYGYTF. Written as DNA, the CDR3 is TGCAGTGCTCCTTCGGGGGAGGGCTATGGCTACACCTTC. This chain connects TRBV20-1 to TRBJ1-2; a possible D gene is TRBD1 (5 bases). The length of the CDR3 is 13 residues. CDR1 DFQATT and CDR2 SNEGSKA come from the germline V gene (reference sequence). Trimming took 5 bases from V and 4 from J, leaving 14 bases between them.

The chain combines TRBV4-2 with TRBJ1-4, with 7 nucleotides matching TRBD1. In germline, CDR1 is LGHNA, CDR2 YNFKEQ. The V gene end was trimmed by 0 bases and the J gene end by 8 bases; junction bases not matched to a gene: 6. The CDR3 contains 15 residues. The CDR3 here is CASSQDRGVVEKLFF. CDR3 nucleotides: TGTGCCAGCAGCCAAGACAGGGGGGTCGTCGAAAAACTGTTTTTT.